One sample yielded the 32 T cell receptor beta chains listed below, sequenced in a study of CD8+ T cells in alopecia areata. RNA, once extracted, was reverse transcribed into cDNA for use as the sequencing template. Profiled with immunoSEQ multiplex PCR; TCRdb holds only in-frame clones, not every one. The sample holds 85,000 to 110,000 clones, 55% seen once. Material: CD4+ T cells sorted from blood. Receptors originate from a human donor in good health.

V gene TRBV4-1 combines with J gene TRBJ1-1; TRBD1 aligns across 9 bases. CDR1 MGHRA and CDR2 YSYEKL come from the germline V gene. Losses at the gene ends were 4 bases for V and 6 bases for J; bases not matched to a gene: 9. The CDR3 sequence is 15 residues long. Here the CDR3 DNA reads TGCGCCAGCAGCCTAGCCAGGACAGGGGAGCCTGAAGCTTTCTTT. As protein: CASSLARTGEPEAFF.

The rearrangement joins TRBV6-1 to TRBJ2-4; 8 bases line up with TRBD2. J gave up 4 bases and V 4 bases, and 6 bases lay outside the gene matches. The CDR3 length is 15 residues. CDR1 and CDR2 from the germline V gene are MNHNS and SASEGT. CDR3 loop: CASSGKVAGKNIQYF. The CDR3 DNA reads TGTGCCAGCAGTGGGAAGGTAGCGGGGAAAAACATTCAGTACTTC.

The chain joins TRBV29-1 to TRBJ1-2, with 7 nucleotides matching TRBD1. Germline trimming cut 7 bases from V and 7 bases from J; bases unmatched to any gene: 12. This CDR3 contains 13 residues. Germline CDR1 reads SQVTM; CDR2 reads ANQGSEA. The DNA of the CDR3 is TGCAGCGCTCTCATTTCAGGGGGAGGTGGCTACACCTTC. It yields the protein CSALISGGGGYTF.

This clone has a handful of counts. The genes are TRBV6-6 and TRBJ1-1; D may be TRBD1 (5 bases). Germline CDR1 reads MNHNY; CDR2 reads SVGAGI (reference sequence). This CDR3 comprises 15 residues. The ends were cut back, 1 base at V and 1 base at J, with 10 bases in the middle. This chain's CDR3 is CASSYWGEPNTEAFF. CDR3 nucleotides: TGTGCCAGCAGTTACTGGGGGGAACCGAACACTGAAGCTTTCTTT.

The DNA of the CDR3 is TGTGCCAGCAGCCGTTCGGCCATTTCTAACTATGGCTACACCTTC. This translates into CASSRSAISNYGYTF. The chain is built from TRBV7-2 and TRBJ1-2; D call uncertain. V was clipped by 5 bases and J by 0 bases, with 13 bases between them. Germline CDR1 reads SGHTA; CDR2 reads FQGNSA. The CDR3 runs 15 residues.

This clone appeared a few times. V gene TRBV7-6 combines with J gene TRBJ2-5; D is possibly TRBD2 (6 bases). The CDR3 extends over 17 amino acids. CDR1 and CDR2 from the germline V gene are SGHVS and FNYEAQ. V lost 2 bases, J lost 1 base, and 17 bases lay in between. CDR3 in DNA: TGTGCCAGCAGCTTATCGATGCCAGCGGGCCTCCAAGAGACCCAGTACTTC. This translates into CASSLSMPAGLQETQYF.

A single count supports this clone. The rearrangement joins TRBV27 to TRBJ1-5, with D possibly TRBD1 on 6 matching bases. Germline V gene data show CDR1 as MNHEY and CDR2 as SMNVEV (reference sequence). This CDR3 contains 13 residues. Trimming took 6 bases from V and 3 from J, leaving 9 bases between them. Here the CDR3 DNA reads TGTGCCAGCAGAGACAGGCCCAATCAGCCCCAGCATTTT. It encodes CASRDRPNQPQHF.

This clone has just a few counts. The V gene is TRBV27, the J gene TRBJ1-6; TRBD1 is a possible D gene (5 bases). V was trimmed by 2 bases and J by 13 bases, leaving 18 bases between them. Germline V gene sequence: CDR1 MNHEY, CDR2 SMNVEV (reference sequence). The CDR3 spans 15 residues. The CDR3 sequence is CASSLTPGQGFPLHF. The CDR3 coding sequence is TGTGCCAGCAGTTTAACCCCGGGGCAGGGATTCCCCCTCCACTTT.

V gene TRBV30 combines with J gene TRBJ2-7; a possible D gene is TRBD2 (5 bases). CDR1 GTSNPN and CDR2 SVGIG come from the germline V gene (reference sequence). CDR3 size: 12 residues. Trimming left V 3 bases short and J 3 bases short, with 9 bases between. The CDR3 DNA reads as TGTGCCTGGAGCGCTAGCTTCTACGAGCAGTACTTC. Translating gives CAWSASFYEQYF.

This clone was seen a handful of times. The CDR3 nucleotides read TGCAGCGGCGGGGCTAGTCCAGGGGAGACCCAGTACTTC. It codes for CSGGASPGETQYF. This rearrangement joins TRBV29-1 to TRBJ2-5; weak D call: TRBD2 (6 bases). Trimming took off 7 bases at V and 5 bases at J, with 17 bases between the two ends. Germline CDR1 and CDR2: SQVTM and ANQGSEA. The CDR3 consists of 13 residues.

The rearrangement uses TRBV7-2 and TRBJ2-5; D remains unclear. This CDR3 spans 14 amino acids. Trimming pared 0 bases from V and 4 bases from J, leaving 9 bases between. Germline CDR1 SGHTA, CDR2 FQGNSA. The CDR3 bases are TGTGCCAGCAGCTTAGCTTTCGGTGGAGAGACCCAGTACTTC. Protein product: CASSLAFGGETQYF.

There are many counts of this clone. The V gene is TRBV6-6, the J gene TRBJ2-3; D is unclear. CDR3 length: 13 residues. Trimming removed 8 bases from V and 4 bases from J, with 13 bases in between. Germline values: CDR1 MNHNY, CDR2 SVGAGI (reference sequence). The CDR3 DNA is TGTGCCAGCGGGTACAAGCTGGCAGATACGCAGTATTTT. Its translation: CASGYKLADTQYF.

This clone has only a few counts. The V gene is TRBV27, the J gene TRBJ1-6; D is possibly TRBD1 (5 bases). The V gene's germline CDR1 is MNHEY and CDR2 SMNVEV (reference sequence). Trimming stripped 2 bases from V and 4 bases from J, with 18 bases between. The CDR3 sequence is 18 residues long. The CDR3 region has the DNA TGTGCCAGCAGTTTAAGCAGTCGGGGGTCTAGGTATAATTCACCCCTCCACTTT. Protein sequence: CASSLSSRGSRYNSPLHF.

This chain links TRBV5-1 with TRBJ2-5; no reliable D call. The V end lost 0 bases, the J end lost 0 bases, and 6 bases lay between the germline ends. The CDR3 runs 14 residues. Looked up from germline, CDR1 is SGHRS and CDR2 is YFSETQ. CDR3 residues: CASSLDGNQETQYF. The CDR3 DNA sequence: TGCGCCAGCAGCTTGGACGGTAACCAAGAGACCCAGTACTTC.

The CDR3 nucleotides are TGCAGCGTTGGAGAGTTTAGCGGGGGCTCCTACAATGAGCAGTTCTTC. Its translation: CSVGEFSGGSYNEQFF. This rearrangement joins TRBV29-1 to TRBJ2-1; TRBD2 aligns across 9 bases. CDR1 and CDR2 from the germline V gene are SQVTM and ANQGSEA. V shed 4 bases, J shed 0 bases, and the junction held 7 bases outside the gene matches. This CDR3 is built from 16 residues.

The J gene is TRBJ2-7, the V gene TRBV7-2, with no clear D. Per germline, CDR1 SGHTA and CDR2 FQGNSA. The V end was cut by 2 bases, the J end by 2 bases, with 13 bases between. The CDR3 covers 15 residues. The chain's CDR3 is CASSLNRGRPYEQYF. The CDR3 DNA reads TGTGCCAGCAGCTTAAACCGCGGCAGGCCCTACGAGCAGTACTTC.

This clone came up a few times. The rearrangement links TRBV7-9 to TRBJ2-3; the match to TRBD2 covers 10 bases. Germline loops: CDR1 SEHNR, CDR2 FQNEAQ (reference sequence). V trimming: 3 bases; J trimming: 1 base; junction bases outside the gene matches: 4. The CDR3 has 16 amino acids. DNA for the CDR3: TGTGCCAGCAGCTTCATCACTAGCGGGGGCACAGATACGCAGTATTTT. Protein sequence: CASSFITSGGTDTQYF. The entire variable domain, with the rest obtained from reference TRBV7-9 and TRBJ2-3, is as follows: DTGVSQNPRHKITKRGQNVTFRCDPISEHNRLYWYRQTLGQGPEFLTYFQNEAQLEKSRLLSDRFSAERPKGSFSTLEIQRTEQGDSAMYLCASSFITSGGTDTQYFGPGTRLTVL.

The gene calls are TRBV29-1 and TRBJ2-5; D gene uncertain. The germline V gene has CDR1 SQVTM and CDR2 ANQGSEA. V was cut by 3 bases and J by 5 bases, with 19 bases left in between. The CDR3 is 15 residues long. The CDR3: CSVDASVRQVETQYF. The CDR3 DNA reads TGCAGCGTTGATGCAAGCGTAAGGCAGGTTGAGACCCAGTACTTC.

The chain recombines TRBV7-2 with TRBJ1-6; 7 positions agree with TRBD1. J was trimmed by 6 bases and V by 6 bases; bases with no gene match: 8. Germline CDR1 is SGHTA and CDR2 is FQGNSA. There are 15 residues in the CDR3. CDR3 DNA: TGTGCCAGCAGACAACAGGGACAGCTTAATTCACCCCTCCACTTT. Residues: CASRQQGQLNSPLHF.

This chain connects TRBV6-5 to TRBJ2-6; the D is unclear. Germline values: CDR1 MNHEY, CDR2 SVGAGI. The V end lost 8 bases, the J end lost 4 bases, and 9 bases lay between the germline ends. The CDR3 has 13 residues. CDR3 nucleotide sequence: TGTGCCAGCCGTCTCTCGGGGGCCAACGTCCTGACTTTC. Translating it yields CASRLSGANVLTF.

The chain carries TRBV5-1 and TRBJ2-7, with D possibly TRBD1 on 5 matching bases. Trimming removed 0 bases from V and 2 bases from J, with 9 bases in between. Germline lookup yields CDR1 SGHRS and CDR2 YFSETQ. The CDR3 consists of 14 residues. The CDR3 sequence is CASSLAPGPYEQYF. The CDR3 DNA is TGCGCCAGCAGCTTGGCCCCAGGGCCCTACGAGCAGTACTTC.

The chain couples TRBV2 to TRBJ2-2; TRBD1 might be the D (6 bases). Looked up from germline, CDR1 is SNHLY and CDR2 is FYNNEI. Deletions cut 4 bases from V and 7 bases from J, with 13 bases between. The CDR3 sequence is 14 residues long. The CDR3 coding sequence is TGTGCCAGCAGTGGAGTACAGGGTGGCGGGGAGCTGTTTTTT. It encodes CASSGVQGGGELFF.

The chain links TRBV25-1 to TRBJ1-4; 7 nucleotides align to TRBD1. CDR3 size: 14 residues. Per germline, CDR1 MGHDK and CDR2 SYGVNS. V lost 3 bases and J lost 8; bases outside the gene matches: 6. The CDR3, as DNA: TGTGCCAGCAGTGAGACAGGGCTTGACGAAAAACTGTTTTTT. This codes for CASSETGLDEKLFF.

The V call is TRBV29-1, the J call TRBJ2-5; D is possibly TRBD2 (7 bases). With 3 bases removed from V and 5 bases from J, the gap between germline ends came to 19 bases. The germline V gene has CDR1 SQVTM and CDR2 ANQGSEA. CDR3 length: 15 amino acids. Here the CDR3 reads CSVDVRGGASETQYF. Here the CDR3 DNA reads TGCAGCGTTGATGTAAGGGGGGGGGCCTCCGAGACCCAGTACTTC.

This chain joins TRBV14 and TRBJ2-1; unclear D gene. V lost 4 bases, J lost 1 base, and 8 bases lay in between. Germline V gene data show CDR1 as SGHDN and CDR2 as FVKESK. The CDR3 contains 14 residues. The CDR3 DNA follows: TGTGCCAGCAGCCGCGACCTTTCCTACAATGAGCAGTTCTTC. This sequence encodes CASSRDLSYNEQFF. Full variable domain (outside the CDR3, taken from reference TRBV14 and TRBJ2-1): EAGVTQFPSHSVIEKGQTVTLRCDPISGHDNLYWYRRVMGKEIKFLLHFVKESKQDESGMPNNRFLAERTGGTYSTLKVQPAELEDSGVYFCASSRDLSYNEQFFGPGTRLTVL.

This chain joins TRBV29-1 and TRBJ2-1, with D possibly being TRBD1 (5 bases). Trimming removed 4 bases at V and 7 bases at J, with 8 bases between. The CDR3 consists of 11 residues. Germline V lookup: CDR1 SQVTM, CDR2 ANQGSEA. The DNA for the CDR3 is TGCAGCGTTGTAGGGGTGAATGAGCAGTTCTTC. Translation: CSVVGVNEQFF.

The gene calls are TRBV7-2 and TRBJ1-2, with TRBD1 identical over 10 bases. CDR1 and CDR2 from the germline V gene are SGHTA and FQGNSA. This CDR3 has 14 residues. The V segment lost 4 bases and the J segment 3 bases; nucleotides outside the gene matches: 2. CDR3: CASSWDRGHYGYTF. The DNA for the CDR3 is TGTGCCAGCAGCTGGGACAGGGGACACTATGGCTACACCTTC.

The V gene is TRBV29-1, the J gene TRBJ2-7; D is uncertain. The V gene lost 7 bases and the J gene lost 0 bases, with 10 bases spanning the gap. The CDR3 is 12 residues long. Germline V gene sequence: CDR1 SQVTM, CDR2 ANQGSEA. The CDR3 DNA reads as TGCAGCGGCGGACGGAGCTCCTACGAGCAGTACTTC. This translates into CSGGRSSYEQYF.

The chain links TRBV29-1 to TRBJ1-2; the match to TRBD1 covers 10 bases. Trimming cost V 7 bases and J 4 bases; bases outside gene matches: 6. Germline CDR1 reads SQVTM; CDR2 reads ANQGSEA. This CDR3 has 13 residues. CDR3 nucleotide sequence: TGCAGCGGAAGGACAGGGGGAGTCTATGGCTACACCTTC. Translation: CSGRTGGVYGYTF.

This clone was detected a few times. The genes are TRBV28 and TRBJ2-7; D uncertain. The V end was cut by 1 base, the J end by 5 bases, with 6 bases between. The CDR3 spans 12 residues. In germline, CDR1 is MDHEN, CDR2 SYDVKM. The CDR3 reads CASSLSQNEQYF. The CDR3 DNA sequence: TGTGCCAGCAGTTTATCACAAAACGAGCAGTACTTC.

The chain recombines TRBV7-2 with TRBJ1-2, with D possibly matching TRBD1 (6 bases). The CDR3 extends over 15 amino acids. The germline V and J ends were trimmed by 3 bases and 4 bases, with 15 bases remaining between them. Germline-derived CDR1 and CDR2 are SGHTA and FQGNSA. Here the CDR3 reads CASSLGGQLGYGYTF. The CDR3 DNA is TGTGCCAGCAGCTTGGGAGGACAGTTGGGCTATGGCTACACCTTC.

The V call is TRBV7-9, the J call TRBJ1-1; no definite D call. V shed 2 bases and J shed 2 bases, with 6 bases lying between them. Germline assignment: CDR1 SEHNR and CDR2 FQNEAQ (reference sequence). This CDR3 is built from 13 residues. The CDR3 sequence: CASSLRPNTEAFF. CDR3 nucleotides: TGTGCCAGCAGCTTACGGCCTAACACTGAAGCTTTCTTT.